Listed below are T cell receptor beta chains from one sample, sequenced in a study of T cell changes during pregnancy in multiple sclerosis. Profiled with immunoSEQ multiplex PCR; TCRdb holds only in-frame clones, not every one. The sample has 60,000 to 85,000 clones; about 91% are singletons. Source: peripheral blood, taken in the second trimester of pregnancy. The receptors originated from a female donor in good health, enrolled as a control in a pregnancy study. Both conserved end residues are part of each CDR3. D genes are given only for firm matches. The listing skips clone size in some rows; elsewhere it reads once, few, many or a size class.

cdr3_aa | cdr3_nt | d_call | v_call | clone_size | j_call
CASSRENWGSGGEGETQYF | TGCGCCAGCAGCCGCGAAAATTGGGGGAGCGGGGGGGAAGGAGAGACCCAGTACTTC | TRBD2 | TRBV4-3 | . | TRBJ2-5
CASSLGPGGTDTQYF | TGTGCCAGCAGCTTAGGTCCGGGAGGCACAGATACGCAGTATTTT | . | TRBV7-2 | . | TRBJ2-3
CASSLWAASYEQYF | TGTGCCAGCAGTTTATGGGCGGCCTCCTACGAGCAGTACTTC | . | TRBV28 | . | TRBJ2-7
CASTLGLAGGNTGELFF | TGTGCCAGCACCCTCGGACTAGCGGGGGGGAACACCGGGGAGCTGTTTTTT | TRBD2 | TRBV5-4 | . | TRBJ2-2
CASSIWTGGETQYF | TGTGCCAGCAGCATTTGGACAGGGGGAGAGACCCAGTACTTC | TRBD1 | TRBV7-2 | . | TRBJ2-5
CASSQLTSGGGETQYF | TGTGCCAGCAGCCAACTTACTAGCGGAGGGGGTGAGACCCAGTACTTC | TRBD2 | TRBV4-2 | . | TRBJ2-5
CASSLIAGDYEQYF | TGTGCCAGCAGCTTAATAGCGGGAGACTACGAGCAGTACTTC | TRBD2 | TRBV7-2 | . | TRBJ2-7
CASSVAPGPGNTIYF | TGTGCCAGCAGCGTAGCTCCAGGTCCCGGAAACACCATATATTTT | . | TRBV9 | . | TRBJ1-3
CASSLSSGIYGNEQFF | TGTGCCAGCAGTTTATCATCGGGTATCTACGGTAATGAGCAGTTCTTC | . | TRBV28 | . | TRBJ2-1
CASSFGLDQPQHF | TGTGCCAGCAGCTTCGGCCTAGATCAGCCCCAGCATTTT | . | TRBV5-5 | once | TRBJ1-5
CASSLDVVGGYIQYF | TGTGCCAGCAGCTTAGACGTGGTGGGGGGGTACATTCAGTACTTC | TRBD2 | TRBV7-8 | once | TRBJ2-4
CASNQRGGPSNEQFF | TGTGCCAGCAACCAGCGGGGAGGGCCTTCGAATGAGCAGTTCTTC | TRBD2 | TRBV27 | . | TRBJ2-1
CASSLGSGELFF | TGTGCCAGCAGCCTGGGGAGCGGGGAGCTGTTTTTT | . | TRBV7-3 | . | TRBJ2-2
CASSLVVVPQGTQYF | TGTGCCAGCAGCTTAGTAGTCGTGCCCCAGGGTACGCAGTATTTT | . | TRBV7-6 | . | TRBJ2-3
CASSKGWGQLYGYTF | TGTGCCAGCAGCAAAGGATGGGGCCAACTCTATGGCTACACCTTC | . | TRBV21-1 | . | TRBJ1-2
CASRATWTTYEQYF | TGCGCCAGCAGAGCAACATGGACTACCTACGAGCAGTACTTC | . | TRBV5-1 | . | TRBJ2-7
CASSPLDRGVNGYTF | TGTGCCAGTAGTCCACTAGACAGGGGAGTAAATGGCTACACCTTC | TRBD1 | TRBV19 | . | TRBJ1-2
CASSPWLSGRASEQYF | TGTGCCAGCAGTCCCTGGCTAAGCGGGAGGGCCTCCGAGCAGTACTTC | TRBD2 | TRBV28 | . | TRBJ2-7
CASSEPGTPSKYYF | TGTGCCAGCAGTGAACCAGGGACACCTTCAAAATACTATTTT | . | TRBV28 | . | TRBJ1-3
CASSRGYEQYF | TGCGCCAGCAGCAGGGGCTACGAGCAGTACTTC | . | TRBV5-1 | . | TRBJ2-7
CASSLPPSFLLLPSQETQYF | TGTGCCAGCAGTTTACCCCCTAGCTTCCTGCTGCTCCCAAGCCAAGAGACCCAGTACTTC | . | TRBV28 | . | TRBJ2-5
CASSPDRAGYQPQHF | TGCGCCAGCAGCCCCGACAGGGCGGGTTATCAGCCCCAGCATTTT | TRBD1 | TRBV4-1 | . | TRBJ1-5
CASSQLQGADYYGYTF | TGTGCCAGCAGCCAACTACAGGGGGCGGATTACTATGGCTACACCTTC | TRBD1 | TRBV9 | once | TRBJ1-2
CATSRDRGGADEAFF | TGTGCCACCAGCAGAGATAGAGGGGGCGCAGATGAAGCTTTCTTT | TRBD1 | TRBV15 | . | TRBJ1-1
CATSGTGSRQPQHF | TGTGCCACCAGCGGTACAGGGAGCAGGCAGCCCCAGCATTTT | . | TRBV15 | . | TRBJ1-5
CASSLLGLDGYTF | TGTGCCAGTAGCCTACTGGGACTGGATGGCTACACCTTC | . | TRBV19 | . | TRBJ1-2
CASSPDRFYGYTF | TGTGCCAGCAGCCCTGACAGGTTCTATGGCTACACCTTC | . | TRBV7-9 | . | TRBJ1-2
CASSVGRRGINEQFF | TGTGCCAGCAGCGTAGGTCGCAGGGGGATAAATGAGCAGTTCTTC | TRBD1 | TRBV9 | . | TRBJ2-1
CASSPGGTYEQYF | TGTGCCAGCTCACCAGGGGGGACCTACGAGCAGTACTTC | . | TRBV18 | . | TRBJ2-7
CASSDLTSRETQYF | TGTGCCAGCAGCGATCTGACTAGCAGAGAGACCCAGTACTTC | TRBD2 | TRBV7-9 | . | TRBJ2-5
CASSSYSGRVVYEQYF | TGTGCCAGCAGTTCATACTCGGGGAGGGTTGTTTACGAGCAGTACTTC | TRBD2 | TRBV28 | . | TRBJ2-7
CASSRDRGTGELFF | TGTGCCAGCAGCCGGGACAGGGGGACCGGGGAGCTGTTTTTT | TRBD1 | TRBV6-6 | . | TRBJ2-2
CASSQVFGSGANVLTF | TGCGCCAGCAGCCAAGTCTTCGGCTCTGGGGCCAACGTCCTGACTTTC | . | TRBV4-3 | many | TRBJ2-6
CASASLGTSGTGNTGELFF | TGTGCCAGTGCAAGTCTCGGGACTAGCGGGACAGGAAACACCGGGGAGCTGTTTTTT | TRBD2 | TRBV19 | . | TRBJ2-2
CASSPPVGTSGNNEQFF | TGTGCCAGCAGCCCCCCGGTGGGGACTAGCGGCAACAATGAGCAGTTCTTC | TRBD2 | TRBV28 | . | TRBJ2-1
CASREQGTDTQYF | TGCGCCAGCAGAGAACAGGGAACAGATACGCAGTATTTT | . | TRBV5-1 | . | TRBJ2-3
CASKELAQDTQYF | TGTGCCAGCAAGGAACTAGCCCAAGATACGCAGTATTTT | . | TRBV2 | . | TRBJ2-3